The 29 T cell receptor beta chains below all came from one sample that was sequenced in a study of cytomegalovirus exposure and HLA in healthy donors. The PCR made use of 60 Vbeta and 13 Jbeta primers. The assay was immunoSEQ multiplex PCR, and TCRdb's table has in-frame clones only and misses some. The sample gives fewer than 250,000 clones, 81% of which show up once; around 3.6% is in the top ten. The sequenced sample was PBMCs. These receptors originate from a man aged 40-49 years in good health and CMV-seropositive.

This sequence joins TRBV2 and TRBJ1-3, with D perhaps TRBD1 (6 bases). Trimming cost V 10 bases and J 2 bases, with 12 bases left between them. The CDR3 runs 13 residues. Germline-derived CDR1 and CDR2 are SNHLY and FYNNEI. The CDR3 loop reads CAIFTGPGNTIYF. The CDR3 coding sequence is TGTGCCATCTTTACAGGGCCTGGAAACACCATATATTTT. The whole variable domain, remainder taken from reference TRBV2 and TRBJ1-3, is EPEVTQTPSHQVTQMGQEVILRCVPISNHLYFYWYRQILGQKVEFLVSFYNNEISEKSEIFDDQFSVERPDGSNFTLKIRSTKLEDSAMYFCAIFTGPGNTIYFGEGSWLTVV.

V and J are TRBV19 and TRBJ2-2; the D gene is possibly TRBD1 (5 bases). CDR1 LNHDA and CDR2 SQIVND come from the germline V gene (reference sequence). V lost 3 bases, J lost 6 bases, and 14 bases lay in between. CDR3 length: 15 amino acids. The CDR3 here is CASSIREIYAGELFF. CDR3 nucleotides: TGTGCCAGTAGTATCAGGGAAATTTATGCCGGGGAGCTGTTTTTT.

This rearrangement joins TRBV6-5 to TRBJ1-2; D is ambiguous. The ends were cut back, 0 bases at V and 3 bases at J, with 14 bases in the middle. The length of the CDR3 is 16 residues. Per the germline V gene, CDR1 is MNHEY and CDR2 is SVGAGI. The CDR3 region has the DNA TGTGCCAGCAGTTACTCGTCGGGATCCTTATACTATGGCTACACCTTC. It codes for CASSYSSGSLYYGYTF.

V usage is TRBV4-1 and J usage is TRBJ2-2; 10 bases fit TRBD2. The V gene end was trimmed by 0 bases and the J gene end by 7 bases; junction bases not matched to a gene: 14. The CDR3 runs to 19 residues. CDR1 is MGHRA, CDR2 YSYEKL, per germline. The CDR3 DNA follows: TGCGCCAGCAGCCAAGATTTGGTCCTAGCGGGAGTTTTTGACGGGGAGCTGTTTTTT. This encodes CASSQDLVLAGVFDGELFF.

The genes are TRBV7-9 and TRBJ2-7; TRBD1 matches 9 bases. Germline V lookup: CDR1 SEHNR, CDR2 FQNEAQ (reference sequence). There are 17 residues in the CDR3. V shed 5 bases and J 0 bases; nucleotides not matched to a gene: 11. CDR3 DNA: TGTGCCAGCAGCCCCCCCAGGGACAGGGCCTACTCCTACGAGCAGTACTTC. Amino acids: CASSPPRDRAYSYEQYF.

The chain employs TRBV28 and TRBJ2-7, with TRBD1 as a possible D gene (6 bases). The V end lost 5 bases, the J end lost 6 bases, and 14 bases lay between the germline ends. Germline assignment: CDR1 MDHEN and CDR2 SYDVKM. This CDR3 region has 13 residues. The CDR3 sequence is CASSLNTGTEQYF. Here the CDR3 DNA reads TGTGCCAGCAGTCTCAATACAGGGACCGAGCAGTACTTC. Full variable domain (remainder filled in from reference TRBV28 and TRBJ2-7): DVKVTQSSRYLVKRTGEKVFLECVQDMDHENMFWYRQDPGLGLRLIYFSYDVKMKEKGDIPEGYSVSREKKERFSLILESASTNQTSMYLCASSLNTGTEQYFGPGTRLTVT.

J is TRBJ2-7 and V is TRBV5-1; TRBD2 matches at 10 bases. This CDR3 has 16 residues. The ends lost 3 bases at V and 2 bases at J; junction bases unmatched: 8. Germline CDR1 is SGHRS and CDR2 is YFSETQ. The chain's CDR3 is CASSSLAGNGAYEQYF. The DNA of the CDR3 is TGCGCCAGCAGCTCACTAGCGGGGAACGGGGCCTACGAGCAGTACTTC.

V gene TRBV16 combines with J gene TRBJ1-2; the D gene is possibly TRBD1 (5 bases). Germline V lookup: CDR1 KGHSY, CDR2 FQNENV. V was shortened by 4 bases and J by 7 bases, with 25 bases between the two germline ends. CDR3 size: 17 residues. The CDR3 region is CASSRSVEGRDEGGYTF. The CDR3 DNA reads as TGTGCCAGCAGCCGCTCGGTGGAGGGCAGGGATGAGGGTGGCTACACCTTC.

This clone was counted a few times. The chain recombines TRBV6-1 with TRBJ1-3; D is unresolved. The V gene's germline CDR1 is MNHNS and CDR2 SASEGT. This CDR3 contains 13 residues. Trimming shortened V by 8 bases and J by 4 bases, and 12 bases separated the two germline ends. This CDR3 reads CASGGLLGNTIYF. CDR3 bases: TGTGCCAGCGGCGGCCTCTTAGGAAACACCATATATTTT.

This clone was seen a single time. V gene TRBV7-2 combines with J gene TRBJ2-5; 8 positions agree with TRBD2. The junction had 11 bases not matched to a gene; V was cut back by 7 bases and J by 1 base. Germline V gene data show CDR1 as SGHTA and CDR2 as FQGNSA. CDR3 size: 16 residues. The CDR3 bases are TGTGCCAGCATGGTTGGGGCTAGCGGGCCCCAAGAGACCCAGTACTTC. Translated: CASMVGASGPQETQYF.

This clone was seen a few times. This sequence joins TRBV7-9 and TRBJ1-4; 7 positions agree with TRBD1. Trimming at V came to 2 bases and at J to 7 bases, leaving 4 bases not matched to a gene. The length of the CDR3 is 14 residues. In germline, CDR1 is SEHNR, CDR2 FQNEAQ (reference sequence). The CDR3 loop is CASSLTGDIEKLFF. In nucleotides, the CDR3 is TGTGCCAGCAGCTTAACAGGGGACATTGAAAAACTGTTTTTT.

The chain has TRBV27 and TRBJ2-2, with 8 bases lining up with TRBD1. Germline V gives CDR1 MNHEY, CDR2 SMNVEV (reference sequence). V dropped 4 bases and J dropped 1; count of bases not matched to a gene: 5. The CDR3 spans 16 residues. The CDR3 sequence is CASSSSGTGNTGELFF. The CDR3 DNA sequence: TGTGCCAGCAGTTCCTCCGGGACAGGGAACACCGGGGAGCTGTTTTTT.

This clone was detected a few times. The chain uses TRBV7-7 and TRBJ2-3; 11 bases line up with TRBD2. Losses at the gene ends were 5 bases for V and 4 bases for J; bases not matched to a gene: 8. CDR3 length: 16 amino acids. Germline lookup yields CDR1 SSHAT and CDR2 FNYEAQ (reference sequence). CDR3 in amino acids: CASSPRLAGGADTQYF. CDR3 sequence (DNA): TGTGCCAGCAGCCCCCGGCTAGCGGGGGGAGCAGATACGCAGTATTTT. The complete variable domain, with remaining parts taken from reference TRBV7-7 and TRBJ2-3, reads GAGVSQSPRYKVTKRGQDVTLRCDPISSHATLYWYQQALGQGPEFLTYFNYEAQPDKSGLPSDRFSAERPEGSISTLTIQRTEQRDSAMYRCASSPRLAGGADTQYFGPGTRLTVL.

This sequence joins TRBV7-6 and TRBJ2-5, with 11 bases identical to TRBD2. Germline trimming cut 5 bases from V and 5 bases from J; bases unmatched to any gene: 7. Germline CDR1 is SGHVS and CDR2 is FNYEAQ. The CDR3 covers 15 residues. CDR3 in DNA: TGTGCCAGCAGCATCACTAGCGGGAGCGGGGAGACCCAGTACTTC. Protein product: CASSITSGSGETQYF.

The chain is built from TRBV18 and TRBJ2-3, with D possibly TRBD2 on 6 matching bases. Germline V gene data show CDR1 as KGHSH and CDR2 as LQKENI. There are 15 residues in the CDR3. V gave up 6 bases and J gave up 3 bases, with 16 bases separating them. Here the CDR3 DNA reads TGTGCCAGCTCCCCCCCGCAACGGGGGACAGATACGCAGTATTTT. It is translated as CASSPPQRGTDTQYF.

The chain combines TRBV30 with TRBJ1-1, with 8 positions matching TRBD1. There are 14 residues in the CDR3. With 5 bases clipped from V and 0 bases from J, the junction kept 5 bases outside the gene matches. Germline V CDR1 and CDR2: GTSNPN, SVGIG (reference sequence). CDR3: CAWGQGVMNTEAFF. DNA for the CDR3: TGTGCCTGGGGACAGGGTGTCATGAACACTGAAGCTTTCTTT. The complete variable domain, with remaining parts taken from reference TRBV30 and TRBJ1-1, reads SQTIHQWPATLVQPVGSPLSLECTVEGTSNPNLYWYRQAAGRGLQLLFYSVGIGQISSEVPQNLSASRPQDRQFILSSKKLLLSDSGFYLCAWGQGVMNTEAFFGQGTRLTVV.

The chain joins TRBV19 to TRBJ1-2; D remains unclear. This CDR3 is 14 amino acids long. The ends were cut back, 3 bases at V and 2 bases at J, with 10 bases in the middle. The germline CDR1 and CDR2 sequences are LNHDA and SQIVND (reference sequence). In nucleotides, the CDR3 is TGTGCCAGTAGTATGCGAGGGAACAACTATGGCTACACCTTC. Translated, it gives CASSMRGNNYGYTF.

The V gene is TRBV12-5, the J gene TRBJ1-2; 9 bases line up with TRBD1. V lost 4 bases and J lost 6; bases outside the gene matches: 3. This CDR3 region has 13 residues. Germline CDR1 is LGHNT and CDR2 is FRNRAP. The DNA of the CDR3 is TGTGCTAGTGGTTACGGACAGGGGAATGGCTACACCTTC. Its protein is CASGYGQGNGYTF.

This chain links TRBV25-1 with TRBJ2-3; 9 bases agree with TRBD1. Germline V gene sequence: CDR1 MGHDK, CDR2 SYGVNS. CDR3 length equals 16 residues. The junction had 8 bases not matched to a gene; V was cut back by 4 bases and J by 3 bases. This CDR3 is CASSVNRGPQTDTQYF. For the CDR3, the DNA is TGTGCCAGCAGTGTAAACAGGGGGCCCCAAACAGATACGCAGTATTTT. Together with reference TRBV25-1 and TRBJ2-3, the CDR3 gives the full variable domain: EADIYQTPRYLVIGTGKKITLECSQTMGHDKMYWYQQDPGMELHLIHYSYGVNSTEKGDLSSESTVSRIRTEHFPLTLESARPSHTSQYLCASSVNRGPQTDTQYFGPGTRLTVL.

The chain links TRBV5-1 to TRBJ2-5, with TRBD1 matching 9 bases. CDR3 size: 15 residues. Per the germline V gene, CDR1 is SGHRS and CDR2 is YFSETQ. The V gene end was trimmed by 2 bases and the J gene end by 5 bases; junction bases not matched to a gene: 7. The CDR3 here is CASSFYRGQGETQYF. In DNA form, the CDR3 reads TGCGCCAGCAGCTTTTACAGGGGGCAAGGGGAGACCCAGTACTTC.

The rearrangement uses TRBV6-1 and TRBJ1-1, with D hard to call. The CDR3 contains 17 residues. Germline V gene sequence: CDR1 MNHNS, CDR2 SASEGT. Trimming cost V 4 bases and J 0 bases, with 18 bases left between them. The CDR3 here is CASSALRDGRMNTEAFF. The DNA of the CDR3 is TGTGCCAGCAGTGCTCTCCGAGACGGGAGAATGAACACTGAAGCTTTCTTT.

This clone was found once. The CDR3 nucleotides read TGTGCCAGCAGCTTTACAGCTAACTATGGCTACACCTTC. It translates to CASSFTANYGYTF. The genes are TRBV5-4 and TRBJ1-2; D gene uncertain. Trimming cost V 2 bases and J 0 bases, with 5 bases left between them. This CDR3 is 13 amino acids long. Germline CDR1 SGHNT, CDR2 YYREEE (reference sequence).

This chain joins TRBV6-5 and TRBJ2-7; 7 positions agree with TRBD1. The CDR3 runs 15 residues. J lost 0 bases, V lost 5 bases, and 7 bases had no gene match. Germline CDR1 MNHEY, CDR2 SVGAGI. The CDR3 DNA follows: TGTGCCAGCAGTGCGACAGGGCTGCTCTCCTACGAGCAGTACTTC. Translation gives CASSATGLLSYEQYF.

V is TRBV29-1 and J is TRBJ2-5, with a tentative D call TRBD2 (7 bases). V was shortened by 2 bases and J by 2 bases, with 12 bases between the two germline ends. The CDR3 is 14 amino acids. Germline CDR1 SQVTM, CDR2 ANQGSEA. The CDR3 sequence: CSVEWGGGQETQYF. The CDR3 DNA reads as TGCAGCGTTGAATGGGGGGGCGGACAAGAGACCCAGTACTTC.

The chain carries TRBV10-2 and TRBJ2-5; TRBD2 matches at 12 bases. This CDR3 has 18 residues. Germline V gives CDR1 WSHSY, CDR2 SAAADI. V shed 2 bases and J 5 bases; nucleotides not matched to a gene: 12. CDR3 residues: CASSEALAGGRPLETQYF. CDR3 bases: TGCGCCAGCAGTGAGGCCCTAGCGGGGGGGAGACCCTTGGAGACCCAGTACTTC.

In regard to this clone: Additional DNA sequences in this sample encode the identical CDR3. V and J are TRBV7-3 and TRBJ2-3; 8 positions agree with TRBD2. This CDR3 has 15 residues. Unmatched junction bases numbered 6, after V lost 5 bases and J lost 2 bases. The germline V gene has CDR1 SGHTA and CDR2 FQGTGA. CDR3 sequence: CASSLAGGITDTQYF. The CDR3 nucleotides read TGTGCCAGCAGCCTCGCGGGGGGCATCACAGATACGCAGTATTTT.

As DNA, the CDR3 is TGTGCCAGCAGACGGACAGGGGGCGGCTACAATGAGCAGTTCTTC. It encodes CASRRTGGGYNEQFF. The rearrangement uses TRBV6-1 and TRBJ2-1; 11 bases map to TRBD1. V was pared by 6 bases and J by 3 bases, with 4 bases of the junction left unmatched. The length of the CDR3 is 15 residues. In germline, CDR1 is MNHNS, CDR2 SASEGT.

The CDR3 DNA follows: TGCGCCAGCAGACAGCCCCTTAGCGGGAGGGAGTCCTACGAGCAGTACTTC. Amino acid sequence: CASRQPLSGRESYEQYF. The chain employs TRBV4-1 and TRBJ2-7, with TRBD2 matching over 11 bases. This CDR3 spans 17 amino acids. Trimming at V came to 6 bases and at J to 1 base, leaving 11 bases not matched to a gene. Germline CDR1 reads MGHRA; CDR2 reads YSYEKL.

The chain has TRBV10-3 and TRBJ2-6, with D perhaps matching TRBD1 (8 bases). Germline CDR1 is ENHRY and CDR2 is SYGVKD. CDR3 length: 15 amino acids. V was trimmed by 10 bases and J by 3 bases, leaving 16 bases between them. The CDR3 DNA reads TGTGCCACCAAGGACAGGGAGGGTGGGGCCAACGTCCTGACTTTC. The encoded protein is CATKDREGGANVLTF.